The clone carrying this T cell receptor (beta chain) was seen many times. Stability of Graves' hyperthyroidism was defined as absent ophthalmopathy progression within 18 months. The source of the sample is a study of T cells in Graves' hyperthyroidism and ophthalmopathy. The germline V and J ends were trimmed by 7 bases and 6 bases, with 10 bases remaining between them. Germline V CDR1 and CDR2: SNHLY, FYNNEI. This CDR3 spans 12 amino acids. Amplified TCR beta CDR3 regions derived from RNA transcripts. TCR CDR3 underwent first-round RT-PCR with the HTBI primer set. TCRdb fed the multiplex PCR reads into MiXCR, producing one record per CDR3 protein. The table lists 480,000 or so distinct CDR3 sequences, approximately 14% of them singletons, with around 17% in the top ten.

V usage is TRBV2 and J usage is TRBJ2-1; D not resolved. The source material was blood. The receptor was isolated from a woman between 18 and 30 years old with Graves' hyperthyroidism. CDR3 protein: CASIGPPNEQFF. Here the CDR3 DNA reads TGTGCCAGCATAGGACCCCCCAATGAGCAGTTCTTC.